A selection of T cell receptor beta chains follows, all from one sample in a study of Graves' ophthalmopathy and Graves' hyperthyroidism. MiXCR, run by TCRdb on the multiplex PCR reads, gives a single entry per CDR3 protein. There are about 740,000 distinct CDR3 sequences in the sample; roughly 40% occur only once, and approximately 46% lies in the top ten. Sequencing input: peripheral blood. All receptors derive from an adult man with Graves' ophthalmopathy. Both conserved end residues are part of each CDR3. D genes are given only for firm matches. Not every row has a clone size; where given, it reads once, few, many or a size class.

TRBV5-4	TRBJ2-7	.	TRBD1	CASRSWGQGYEQYF	TGTGCCAGCAGATCTTGGGGACAGGGGTACGAGCAGTACTTC
TRBV15	TRBJ2-5	many	TRBD2	CATRLAGGRETQYF	TGTGCCACAAGACTAGCGGGAGGCCGTGAGACCCAGTACTTC
TRBV29-1	TRBJ2-5	many	.	CSVEGTAQETQYF	TGCAGCGTTGAAGGGACAGCCCAAGAGACCCAGTACTTC
TRBV6-4	TRBJ2-7	few	TRBD1	CASLGQPSYEQYF	TGTGCCAGCCTGGGACAGCCCTCCTACGAGCAGTACTTC
TRBV12-3/TRBV12-4	TRBJ1-2	.	TRBD1	CASSRRTGNLYGYTF	TGTGCCAGCAGTAGACGGACAGGGAATTTGTATGGCTACACCTTC
TRBV19	TRBJ1-1	few	.	CASSMEGGGTEAFF	TGTGCCAGTAGTATGGAAGGGGGAGGGACTGAAGCTTTCTTT
TRBV15	TRBJ2-7	many	.	CATSRDNPGAGEQYF	TGTGCCACCAGCAGAGATAATCCGGGGGCAGGCGAGCAGTACTTC
TRBV20-1	TRBJ2-5	.	TRBD1	CSARETGSSGETQYF	TGCAGTGCTAGAGAGACAGGGTCTTCAGGGGAGACCCAGTACTTC
TRBV7-2	TRBJ1-1	few	TRBD1	CASSWGQGGTEAFF	TGTGCCAGCAGTTGGGGACAGGGTGGGACTGAAGCTTTCTTT
TRBV29-1	TRBJ2-7	once	.	CSVEDTAGFEQYF	TGCAGCGTTGAAGATACGGCAGGGTTCGAGCAGTACTTC
TRBV10-3	TRBJ1-2	.	.	CAISDGLSGYTF	TGTGCCATCAGTGACGGGTTAAGCGGCTACACCTTC
TRBV29-1	TRBJ1-1	many	.	CSDETRNTEAFF	TGCAGCGATGAAACAAGGAACACTGAAGCTTTCTTT
TRBV7-3	TRBJ1-2	.	TRBD1	CASSLWDSTNYGYTF	TGTGCCAGCAGCCTGTGGGACAGTACTAACTATGGCTACACCTTC
TRBV2	TRBJ1-6	many	.	CASSLSGGASPLHF	TGTGCCAGCAGTCTCTCGGGGGGGGCTTCACCCCTCCACTTT
TRBV29-1	TRBJ1-3	few	TRBD1	CSVESDRDWNTIYF	TGCAGCGTTGAATCGGACAGGGATTGGAACACCATATATTTT
TRBV25-1	TRBJ1-1	many	.	CASSGRGGGDEAFF	TGTGCCAGCAGTGGGAGGGGAGGGGGAGATGAAGCTTTCTTT
TRBV6-5	TRBJ2-5	few	.	CASSSGGGGAQTQYF	TGTGCCAGCAGTTCGGGAGGAGGGGGCGCGCAGACCCAGTACTTC
TRBV7-2	TRBJ2-5	many	.	CASSSNRVELQETQYF	TGTGCCAGCAGCTCAAATAGGGTAGAACTTCAAGAGACCCAGTACTTC
TRBV29-1	TRBJ2-5	.	TRBD1	CSVKDDRDRQETQYF	TGCAGCGTCAAAGACGACAGGGACAGACAAGAGACCCAGTACTTC
TRBV29-1	TRBJ2-1	.	.	CSTTKARDNEQFF	TGCAGCACGACAAAGGCCAGGGACAATGAGCAGTTCTTC
TRBV29-1	TRBJ1-5	.	.	CGVEEAHSYQPQHF	TGCGGCGTTGAAGAAGCTCATAGCTATCAGCCCCAGCATTTT
TRBV20-1	TRBJ1-3	few	.	CSASQARDSGNTIYF	TGCAGTGCTAGCCAGGCCAGAGACTCTGGAAACACCATATATTTT
TRBV7-9	TRBJ2-2	.	.	CASSRPALANTGELFF	TGTGCCAGCAGTCGACCAGCCCTCGCGAACACCGGGGAGCTGTTTTTT
TRBV20-1	TRBJ2-3	.	.	CSARVGGGADTQYF	TGCAGTGCTAGAGTAGGGGGGGGCGCAGATACGCAGTATTTT
TRBV25-1	TRBJ2-2	.	TRBD1	CASSVDRGDTGELFF	TGTGCCAGCAGCGTGGACAGGGGGGACACCGGGGAGCTGTTTTTT
TRBV7-6	TRBJ2-6	.	TRBD1	CASSFRDRGANVLTF	TGCGCCAGCAGCTTCCGGGACAGGGGGGCCAACGTCCTGACTTTC
TRBV7-2	TRBJ1-6	many	.	CASSLVRDSPLHF	TGTGCCAGCAGCTTAGTGAGGGATTCACCCCTCCACTTT
TRBV9	TRBJ1-1	many	.	CASSVGGTVLNTEAFF	TGTGCCAGCAGCGTAGGTGGGACGGTGTTGAACACTGAAGCTTTCTTT
TRBV7-9	TRBJ1-2	.	.	CASSPGGCGYTF	TGTGCCAGCAGCCCCGGGGGCTGCGGCTACACCTTC
TRBV2	TRBJ1-2	.	.	CASRSIRVSESNYGYTF	TGTGCCAGCCGTTCGATTAGAGTTTCGGAATCTAACTATGGCTACACCTTC
TRBV7-9	TRBJ1-3	.	.	CASRRTANTIYF	TGTGCCAGCAGGAGGACGGCGAACACCATATATTTT
TRBV10-3	TRBJ1-2	.	.	CASSYGAPGVTVYGYTF	TGTGCCAGCAGTTACGGGGCCCCGGGGGTAACTGTCTATGGCTACACCTTC
TRBV5-1	TRBJ1-2	many	.	CASSLVAGVNYGYTF	TGCGCCAGCAGCTTGGTCGCTGGGGTCAACTATGGCTACACCTTC
TRBV24-1	TRBJ1-1	.	TRBD1	CATKRTGVNTEAFF	TGTGCCACCAAACGGACAGGGGTAAACACTGAAGCTTTCTTT
TRBV20-1	TRBJ2-2	.	.	CSAQMGGGNTGELFF	TGCAGTGCTCAAATGGGAGGGGGAAACACCGGGGAGCTGTTTTTT
TRBV20-1	TRBJ2-7	.	.	CSAETMTGTYEQYF	TGCAGTGCCGAAACCATGACTGGGACCTACGAGCAGTACTTC
TRBV19	TRBJ1-5	.	.	CASSIKKMGLWQPQHF	TGTGCCAGTAGTATAAAGAAGATGGGGTTATGGCAGCCCCAGCATTTT
TRBV25-1	TRBJ1-6	.	.	CASFRQYNSPLHF	TGTGCCAGTTTCAGGCAGTATAATTCACCCCTCCACTTT
TRBV20-1	TRBJ2-5	many	.	CSASLETQYF	TGCAGTGCTAGCCTTGAGACCCAGTACTTC
TRBV12-3/TRBV12-4	TRBJ1-2	few	.	CASSLRGPGYGYTF	TGTGCCAGCAGTTTACGAGGGCCGGGCTATGGCTACACCTTC
TRBV6-4	TRBJ2-5	many	.	CASTKETQYF	TGTGCCAGCACCAAAGAGACCCAGTACTTC
TRBV25-1	TRBJ1-2	.	.	CASSELKVGGYTF	TGTGCCAGCAGTGAATTGAAGGTGGGTGGCTACACCTTC
TRBV28	TRBJ2-5	.	TRBD2	CASSHPRLAGGPETQYF	TGTGCCAGCAGTCACCCTCGACTAGCGGGAGGGCCGGAGACCCAGTACTTC
TRBV25-1	TRBJ2-7	.	.	CASSPYTDSYEQYF	TGTGCCAGCAGTCCTTATACTGACTCCTACGAGCAGTACTTC
TRBV5-1	TRBJ2-7	many	.	CASSSTTGREEQYF	TGCGCCAGCAGCTCGACGACAGGTCGCGAGGAGCAGTACTTC
TRBV5-1	TRBJ2-2	.	.	CASSLVASGELFF	TGCGCCAGCAGCTTGGTGGCCTCAGGGGAGCTGTTTTTT
TRBV14	TRBJ2-7	.	TRBD1	CASSSGQGAYYEQYF	TGTGCCAGCAGTTCGGGACAGGGGGCGTACTACGAGCAGTACTTC
TRBV9	TRBJ2-5	few	TRBD2	CASSVGQTSDRETQYF	TGTGCCAGCAGCGTAGGCCAGACTAGCGACAGAGAGACCCAGTACTTC
TRBV9	TRBJ1-5	.	.	CASSVGRNQPQHF	TGTGCCAGCAGCGTAGGCAGAAATCAGCCCCAGCATTTT
TRBV24-1	TRBJ2-5	many	.	CATAGSGSYPQYF	TGTGCCACGGCGGGTTCAGGGTCTTATCCCCAGTACTTC
TRBV7-9	TRBJ2-2	.	TRBD1	CASSFGTGDTGELFF	TGTGCCAGCAGCTTCGGGACAGGGGACACCGGGGAGCTGTTTTTT